This TCR beta chain was profiled in a study of blood T cell repertoires in COVID-19. Across the study: Samples representing acute and convalescent COVID-19 were sourced from the United States, Italy and Spain. In each case, the material was cDNA or gDNA derived from T cells, B-cell-depleted T cells, or PBMCs.

In the original workflow: Quantification of nucleated cells was approximated via reference gene primer amplification. Method: immunoSEQ multiplex PCR; TCRdb's copy keeps in-frame clones and lacks some. The DNA was the basis for D and trimming; V, J and clone size are from that table. The data hold approximately 75,000 clones, with almost 85% observed a single time. V trimming: 2 bases; J trimming: 1 base; junction bases outside the gene matches: 4. The CDR3 extends over 15 amino acids. Germline-derived CDR1 and CDR2 are KGHSH and LQKENI. Source material: peripheral blood. The gene calls are TRBV18 and TRBJ1-1, with 7 bases fitting TRBD1. This TCR was recovered from a human donor in a cohort sampled during active COVID-19. The CDR3 region has the DNA TGTGCCAGCTCACCAAGACAGGGAGAGAACACTGAAGCTTTCTTT. Translating it yields CASSPRQGENTEAFF.